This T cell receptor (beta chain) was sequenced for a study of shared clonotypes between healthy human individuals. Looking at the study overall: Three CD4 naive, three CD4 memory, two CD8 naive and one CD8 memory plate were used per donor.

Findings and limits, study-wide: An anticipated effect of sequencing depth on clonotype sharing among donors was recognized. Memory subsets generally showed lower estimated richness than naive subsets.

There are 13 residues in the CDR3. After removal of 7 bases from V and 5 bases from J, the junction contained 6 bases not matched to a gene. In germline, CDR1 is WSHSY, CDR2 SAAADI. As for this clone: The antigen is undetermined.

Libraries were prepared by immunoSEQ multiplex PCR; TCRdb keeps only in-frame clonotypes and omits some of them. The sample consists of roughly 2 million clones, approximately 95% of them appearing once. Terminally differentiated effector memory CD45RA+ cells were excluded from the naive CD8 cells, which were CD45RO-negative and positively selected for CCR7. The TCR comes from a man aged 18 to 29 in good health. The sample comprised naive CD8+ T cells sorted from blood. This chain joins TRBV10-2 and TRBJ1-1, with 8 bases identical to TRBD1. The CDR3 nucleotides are TGCGCCAGCATTCTCACAGGGGGGACTGAAGCTTTCTTT. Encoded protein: CASILTGGTEAFF.